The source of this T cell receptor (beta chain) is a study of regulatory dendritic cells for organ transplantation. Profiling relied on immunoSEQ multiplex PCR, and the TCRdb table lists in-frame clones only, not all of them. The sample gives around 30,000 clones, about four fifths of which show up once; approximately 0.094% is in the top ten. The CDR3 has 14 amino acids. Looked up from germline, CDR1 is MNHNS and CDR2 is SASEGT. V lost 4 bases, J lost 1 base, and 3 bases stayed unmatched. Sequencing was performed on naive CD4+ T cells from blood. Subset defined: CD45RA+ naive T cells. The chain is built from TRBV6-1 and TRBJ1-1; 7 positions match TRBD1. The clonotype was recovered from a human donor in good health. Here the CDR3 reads CASSGQGGNTEAFF. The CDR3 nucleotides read TGTGCCAGCAGTGGGCAGGGGGGGAACACTGAAGCTTTCTTT.